The 14 T cell receptor beta chains presented below share a single source sample, sequenced in a study of blood T cell repertoires in COVID-19. Method: immunoSEQ multiplex PCR; TCRdb's copy keeps in-frame clones and lacks some. The sample contains some 120,000 clones, about 85% of which appear only once. The material sequenced was peripheral blood. The receptors derive from a man aged 80 or over with active or convalescent COVID-19.

This chain joins TRBV3-1 (or the pseudogene TRBV3-2) and TRBJ2-4, with 14 positions matching TRBD2. CDR1 LGHDT and CDR2 YNNKEL come from the germline V gene (reference sequence). The CDR3 covers 15 residues. V gave up 4 bases and J gave up 9 bases; unmatched junction bases: 5. The CDR3 protein is CASSPPTSGRVIQYF. CDR3 bases: TGTGCCAGCAGCCCACCGACTAGCGGGAGGGTCATTCAGTACTTC.

This chain links TRBV5-4 with TRBJ2-5; D ambiguous. Trimming removed 2 bases at V and 4 bases at J, with 9 bases between. Germline assignment: CDR1 SGHNT and CDR2 YYREEE (reference sequence). This CDR3 spans 13 amino acids. As DNA, the CDR3 is TGTGCCAGCAGCTTATCCAAGCGAGAGACCCAGTACTTC. Residues: CASSLSKRETQYF.

The rearrangement uses TRBV7-2 and TRBJ2-2, with 8 bases that match TRBD1. The ends lost 2 bases at V and 3 bases at J; junction bases unmatched: 8. The V gene's germline CDR1 is SGHTA and CDR2 FQGNSA. The CDR3 has 17 residues. CDR3 region: CASSLTYGQGYTGELFF. The CDR3 coding sequence is TGTGCCAGCAGCTTAACGTATGGACAGGGATACACCGGGGAGCTGTTTTTT. Together with reference TRBV7-2 and TRBJ2-2, the CDR3 gives the full variable domain: GAGVSQSPSNKVTEKGKDVELRCDPISGHTALYWYRQSLGQGLEFLIYFQGNSAPDKSGLPSDRFSAERTGGSVSTLTIQRTQQEDSAVYLCASSLTYGQGYTGELFFGEGSRLTVL.

The chain carries TRBV7-2 and TRBJ2-5; 8 nucleotides agree with TRBD2. The ends lost 0 bases at V and 4 bases at J; junction bases unmatched: 4. This CDR3 has 15 amino acids. Germline V gene sequence: CDR1 SGHTA, CDR2 FQGNSA. CDR3 DNA: TGTGCCAGCAGCTTAGCGGTTCTAGCGGGAGAGACCCAGTACTTC. Translated: CASSLAVLAGETQYF.

The chain has TRBV5-1 and TRBJ1-4; TRBD1 matches 7 bases. With V trimmed by 1 base and J by 8 bases, 5 bases remained unmatched. Germline CDR1 is SGHRS and CDR2 is YFSETQ. This CDR3 spans 14 amino acids. CDR3 DNA sequence: TGCGCCAGCAGCTTGACAGGGGTTCGAGAAAAACTGTTTTTT. Translation gives CASSLTGVREKLFF.

The V and J genes are TRBV21-1 and TRBJ2-1; the table's D call, TRBD2, has no DNA check behind it. TRBV21-1 is designated a pseudogene. The CDR3 covers 15 residues. CDR3 nucleotides: TGTGCCAGCAGCAAAGCGAGCCCTTCCTACAATGAGCAGTTCTTC. Its protein product is CASSKASPSYNEQFF.

This clone was observed a handful of times. The chain employs TRBV7-6 and TRBJ2-7; 9 nucleotides align to TRBD2. Unmatched junction bases numbered 3, after V lost 5 bases and J lost 4 bases. The CDR3 is 13 residues long. Germline V lookup: CDR1 SGHVS, CDR2 FNYEAQ. CDR3 in DNA: TGTGCCAGCAGCAGACTAGCGGATTACGAGCAGTACTTC. It translates to CASSRLADYEQYF. Full variable domain (remainder filled in from reference TRBV7-6 and TRBJ2-7): GAGVSQSPRYKVTKRGQDVALRCDPISGHVSLYWYRQALGQGPEFLTYFNYEAQQDKSGLPNDRFSAERPEGSISTLTIQRTEQRDSAMYRCASSRLADYEQYFGPGTRLTVT.

The chain uses TRBV19 and TRBJ2-2; 8 bases line up with TRBD1. CDR1 and CDR2 from the germline V gene are LNHDA and SQIVND (reference sequence). The CDR3 covers 17 residues. The trim removed 6 bases at V and 1 base at J, leaving 10 bases unmatched. The CDR3 DNA follows: TGTGCCAGTAGATCCCCCAGGGGGCAGGTGAACACCGGGGAGCTGTTTTTT. This codes for CASRSPRGQVNTGELFF.

The chain has TRBV19 and TRBJ2-7; a weak D match, TRBD1 (6 bases). The CDR3 loop spans 15 amino acids. The V gene lost 5 bases and the J gene lost 0 bases, with 14 bases spanning the gap. Germline CDR1 reads LNHDA; CDR2 reads SQIVND (reference sequence). CDR3 nucleotides: TGTGCCAGTAGTCCTCTCGGGACACTCTCCTACGAGCAGTACTTC. Its translation: CASSPLGTLSYEQYF.

The V gene is TRBV6-5, the J gene TRBJ2-2; 9 bases align to TRBD1. This CDR3 region has 15 residues. V shed 6 bases, J shed 0 bases, and the junction held 2 bases outside the gene matches. CDR1 MNHEY and CDR2 SVGAGI come from the germline V gene. CDR3 residues: CASSHRGPNTGELFF. DNA of the CDR3: TGTGCCAGCAGCCACAGGGGGCCGAACACCGGGGAGCTGTTTTTT.

This clone was recorded only once. This rearrangement joins TRBV6-5 to TRBJ1-3; 7 bases align to TRBD1. Germline V gene sequence: CDR1 MNHEY, CDR2 SVGAGI. After removal of 2 bases from V and 4 bases from J, the junction contained 5 bases not matched to a gene. The CDR3 length is 15 residues. CDR3 residues: CASSYTGQLGNTIYF. DNA for the CDR3: TGTGCCAGCAGTTACACGGGACAGCTGGGAAACACCATATATTTT.

There are a few counts of this clone. This chain connects TRBV18 to TRBJ1-2, with D possibly TRBD1 on 5 matching bases. Trimming took off 5 bases at V and 5 bases at J, with 12 bases between the two ends. This CDR3 contains 13 residues. CDR1 KGHSH and CDR2 LQKENI come from the germline V gene. CDR3 sequence: CASSSDQGYGYTF. CDR3 nucleotides: TGTGCCAGCTCATCCGACCAGGGTTATGGCTACACCTTC.

V gene TRBV5-4 combines with J gene TRBJ2-3; 8 bases line up with TRBD1. V lost 2 bases, J lost 6 bases, and 8 bases stayed unmatched. Germline V gene lookup returns CDR1 SGHNT and CDR2 YYREEE (reference sequence). The CDR3 has 15 amino acids. CDR3 loop: CASSLLTGVGDTQYF. As DNA, the CDR3 is TGTGCCAGCAGCTTACTGACAGGGGTTGGCGATACGCAGTATTTT.

This chain uses TRBV6-2 or TRBV6-3 with TRBJ1-2, with D uncertain. The V and J ends lost 5 bases and 2 bases respectively, with 3 bases between them. Germline V gene data show CDR1 as MNHEY and CDR2 as SVGEGT. The CDR3 extends over 11 amino acids. DNA for the CDR3: TGTGCCAGCAGTCCAAACTATGGCTACACCTTC. It translates to CASSPNYGYTF.